The sequence of this T cell receptor beta chain was determined in a study of T-cell memory formation after mild COVID-19. The germline V gene encodes CDR1 SGHDT and CDR2 YYEEEE. The CDR3 extends over 13 amino acids. The ends lost 4 bases at V and 4 bases at J; junction bases unmatched: 2. TCRdb analysed the 5' RACE reads with MiXCR anew, one entry per CDR3 protein. The table shows over 450,000 distinct CDR3 sequences, with around 21% occurring only once. Sequenced material: PBMCs or a T cell subset sorted from them (not recorded which). V is TRBV5-6 and J is TRBJ1-2; 9 nucleotides line up with TRBD1. This sequence originates from an adult woman who had mild COVID-19 (a few samples of this study predate the infection). Cell type and time point are not known. This CDR3 is CASSNRGPYGYTF. The CDR3 nucleotides are TGTGCCAGCAGCAACAGGGGGCCCTATGGCTACACCTTC.